This T cell receptor beta chain was captured by sequencing in a study of blood T cell repertoires in COVID-19. The overall study: Acute and convalescent COVID-19 samples came from the United States, Italy and Spain. In each case, the material was cDNA or gDNA derived from T cells, B-cell-depleted T cells, or PBMCs.

Methods used by the authors: By means of reference gene primer amplification, nucleated cell counts were estimated. Here immunoSEQ multiplex PCR was the method, and the copy in TCRdb shows in-frame clones only, minus some. V and J calls and clone size follow that table, whereas D and trimming were derived from the DNA. The table shows 140,000 to 150,000 clones, with about 89% occurring only once. Germline V gives CDR1 LGHDT, CDR2 YNNKEL (reference sequence). This CDR3 is 14 amino acids long. The junction had 8 bases not matched to a gene; V was cut back by 0 bases and J by 12 bases. This rearrangement joins TRBV3-1 (or the pseudogene TRBV3-2) to TRBJ2-3, with 8 bases fitting TRBD1. This TCR was recovered from a man between 60 and 75 years old with active or convalescent COVID-19. Sequencing was performed on peripheral blood. CDR3 bases: TGTGCCAGCAGCCAAGATTCGAGACAGGGGTCCCAGTATTTT. Translating it yields CASSQDSRQGSQYF.